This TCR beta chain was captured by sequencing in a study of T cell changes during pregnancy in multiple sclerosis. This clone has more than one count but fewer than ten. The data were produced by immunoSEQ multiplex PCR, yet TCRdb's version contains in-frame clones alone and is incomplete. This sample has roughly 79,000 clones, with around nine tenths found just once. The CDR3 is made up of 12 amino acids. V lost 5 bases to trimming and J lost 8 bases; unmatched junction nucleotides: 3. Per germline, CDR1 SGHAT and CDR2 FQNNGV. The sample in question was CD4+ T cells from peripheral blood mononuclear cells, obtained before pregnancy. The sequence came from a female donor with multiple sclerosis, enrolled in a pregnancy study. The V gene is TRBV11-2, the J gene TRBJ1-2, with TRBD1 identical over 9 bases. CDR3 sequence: CASSIGQGGYTF. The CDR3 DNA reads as TGTGCCAGCAGCATAGGACAGGGGGGCTACACCTTC.